What follows describes a single T cell receptor beta chain. As yet, its antigen is unknown. Only in-frame clones appear in the TCRdb table, and some are missing; sequencing was by immunoSEQ multiplex PCR. The sample lists fewer than 30,000 clones, 75% to 90% occurring once. The record originates from a study of PD-1 blockade in classical Hodgkin lymphoma. At the level of the study: On a schedule of every 2 weeks, patients received nivolumab 3 mg/kg intravenously.

With no exception, relapse followed autologous stem cell transplantation in all patients, and brentuximab vedotin exposure varied. Patients had relapsed/refractory classical Hodgkin lymphoma with complete response, partial response or progressive disease as best response. V shed 6 bases and J shed 0 bases, with 9 bases lying between them. The length of the CDR3 is 14 residues. Looked up from germline, CDR1 is SNHLY and CDR2 is FYNNEI. Notes on the study in general: It was reported that newly diagnosed patients had less baseline TCR diversity than healthy donors.

This TCR was recovered from a human donor with classical Hodgkin lymphoma. The specimen comprised peripheral blood mononuclear cells (PBMCs), sampled before the second cycle of nivolumab. The gene calls are TRBV2 and TRBJ1-3; D is perhaps TRBD1 (6 bases). The CDR3 loop reads CASRGAFSGNTIYF. CDR3 DNA sequence: TGTGCCAGCAGGGGGGCCTTCTCTGGAAACACCATATATTTT.